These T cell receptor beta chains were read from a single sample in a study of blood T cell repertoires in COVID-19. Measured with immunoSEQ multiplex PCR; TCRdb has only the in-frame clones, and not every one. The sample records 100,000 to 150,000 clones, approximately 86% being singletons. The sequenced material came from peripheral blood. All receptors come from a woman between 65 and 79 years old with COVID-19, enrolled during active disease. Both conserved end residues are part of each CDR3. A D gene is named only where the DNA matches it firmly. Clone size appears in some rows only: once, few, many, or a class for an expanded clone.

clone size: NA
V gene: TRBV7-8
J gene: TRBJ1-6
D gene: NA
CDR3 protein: CASSAVSSYNSPLHF
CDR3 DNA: TGTGCCAGCAGTGCAGTAAGCTCCTATAATTCACCCCTCCACTTT

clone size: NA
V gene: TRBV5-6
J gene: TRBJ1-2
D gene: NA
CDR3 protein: CASSTPEAGYGYTF
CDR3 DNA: TGTGCCAGCAGCACGCCGGAGGCGGGGTATGGCTACACCTTC

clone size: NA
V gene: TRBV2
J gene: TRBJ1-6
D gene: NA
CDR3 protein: CASGVGVEVYSPLHF
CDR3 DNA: TGTGCCAGCGGGGTCGGGGTGGAAGTGTATTCACCCCTCCACTTT

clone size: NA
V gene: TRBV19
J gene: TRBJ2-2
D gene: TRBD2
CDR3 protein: CASSTSGVNTGELFF
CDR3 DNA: TGTGCCAGTAGTACTAGCGGGGTTAACACCGGGGAGCTGTTTTTT

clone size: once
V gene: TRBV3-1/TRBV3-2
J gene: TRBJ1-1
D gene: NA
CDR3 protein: CASSHSVAAEAFF
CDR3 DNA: TGTGCCAGCAGCCATTCGGTGGCGGCTGAAGCTTTCTTT

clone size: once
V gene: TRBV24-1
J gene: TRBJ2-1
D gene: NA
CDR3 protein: CATSDAGTSQFF
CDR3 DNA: TGTGCCACCAGTGATGCCGGGACTTCGCAGTTCTTC

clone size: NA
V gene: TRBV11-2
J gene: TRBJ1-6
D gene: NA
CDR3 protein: CASSPGSSYNSPLHF
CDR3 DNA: TGTGCCAGCAGCCCCGGGAGCTCCTATAATTCACCCCTCCACTTT

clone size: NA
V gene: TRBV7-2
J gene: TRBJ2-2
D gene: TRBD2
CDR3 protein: CASSFGTSVRGELFF
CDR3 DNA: TGTGCCAGCAGCTTTGGGACTAGCGTCAGAGGGGAGCTGTTTTTT

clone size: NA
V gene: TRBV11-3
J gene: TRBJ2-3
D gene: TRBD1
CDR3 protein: CASSPGQATDTQYF
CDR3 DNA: TGTGCCAGCAGCCCCGGACAGGCCACAGATACGCAGTATTTT

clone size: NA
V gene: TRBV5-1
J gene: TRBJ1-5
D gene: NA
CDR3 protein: CASSHQKTHREYSNQPQHF
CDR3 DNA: TGCGCCAGCAGTCACCAAAAAACACACAGGGAATATAGCAATCAGCCCCAGCATTTT

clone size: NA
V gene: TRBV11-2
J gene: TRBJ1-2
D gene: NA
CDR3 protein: CASSVRDTNYGYTF
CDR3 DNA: TGTGCCAGCAGCGTCCGGGACACCAACTATGGCTACACCTTC

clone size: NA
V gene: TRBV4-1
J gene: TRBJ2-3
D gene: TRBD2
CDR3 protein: CASSQEKRGGTDTQYF
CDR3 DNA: TGCGCCAGCAGCCAAGAAAAGCGGGGGGGCACAGATACGCAGTATTTT

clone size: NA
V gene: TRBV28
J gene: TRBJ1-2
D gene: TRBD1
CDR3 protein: CASSSQGAFYGYTF
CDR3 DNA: TGTGCCAGCAGTTCTCAGGGGGCGTTCTATGGCTACACCTTC

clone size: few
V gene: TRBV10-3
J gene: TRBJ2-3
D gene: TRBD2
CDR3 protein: CAISASGRGYTDTQYF
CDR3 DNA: TGTGCCATCAGTGCTTCGGGGCGGGGGTACACAGATACGCAGTATTTT

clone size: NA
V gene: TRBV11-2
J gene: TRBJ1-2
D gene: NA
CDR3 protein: CASSLAPDRPKNYGYTF
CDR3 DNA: TGTGCCAGCAGCTTAGCTCCTGACAGGCCAAAGAACTATGGCTACACCTTC

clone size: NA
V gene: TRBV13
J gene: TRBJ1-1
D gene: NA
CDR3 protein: CASRKRTASDMNTEAFF
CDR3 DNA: TGTGCCAGCAGGAAACGGACAGCCTCTGACATGAACACTGAAGCTTTCTTT

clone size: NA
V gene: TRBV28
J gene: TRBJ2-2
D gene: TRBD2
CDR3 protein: CASSSGLAGEINTGELFF
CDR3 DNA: TGTGCCAGCAGTTCGGGACTAGCGGGGGAGATAAACACCGGGGAGCTGTTTTTT

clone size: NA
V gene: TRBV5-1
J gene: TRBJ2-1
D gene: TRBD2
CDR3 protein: CASSPRLAGGPSSYNEQFF
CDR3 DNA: TGCGCCAGCAGCCCCCGACTAGCGGGGGGGCCTAGCTCCTACAATGAGCAGTTCTTC

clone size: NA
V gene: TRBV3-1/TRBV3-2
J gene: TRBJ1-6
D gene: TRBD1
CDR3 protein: CASSPVRQGSGSPLHF
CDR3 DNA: TGTGCCAGCAGCCCAGTCCGACAGGGGAGTGGTTCACCCCTCCACTTT

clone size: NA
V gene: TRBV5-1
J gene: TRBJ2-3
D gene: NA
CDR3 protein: CASSLPGGSDTQYF
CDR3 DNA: TGCGCCAGCAGCTTGCCCGGGGGTTCAGATACGCAGTATTTT

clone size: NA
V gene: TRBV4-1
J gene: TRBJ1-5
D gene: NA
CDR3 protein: CASSPGLLSNQPQHF
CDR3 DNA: TGCGCCAGCAGCCCTGGACTCCTTAGCAATCAGCCCCAGCATTTT

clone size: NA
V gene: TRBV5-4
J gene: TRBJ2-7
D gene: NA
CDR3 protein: CASSSELVPYEQYF
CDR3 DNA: TGTGCCAGCAGCTCCGAACTGGTCCCCTACGAGCAGTACTTC

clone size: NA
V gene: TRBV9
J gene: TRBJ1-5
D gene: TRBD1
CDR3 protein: CASSVGQGSGQPQHF
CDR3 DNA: TGTGCCAGCAGCGTAGGACAGGGATCAGGGCAGCCCCAGCATTTT

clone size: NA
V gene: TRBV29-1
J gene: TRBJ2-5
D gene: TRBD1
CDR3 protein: CSVELDRGQTQYF
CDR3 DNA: TGCAGCGTTGAGTTGGACAGGGGCCAGACCCAGTACTTC

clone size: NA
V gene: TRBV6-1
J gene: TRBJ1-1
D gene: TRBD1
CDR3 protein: CASLGTDMNTEAFF
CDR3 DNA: TGTGCCAGCCTCGGGACAGACATGAACACTGAAGCTTTCTTT

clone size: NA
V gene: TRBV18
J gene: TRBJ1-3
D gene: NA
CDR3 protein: CASSPSGLGNTIYF
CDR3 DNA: TGTGCCAGCTCACCTTCAGGCCTTGGAAACACCATATATTTT

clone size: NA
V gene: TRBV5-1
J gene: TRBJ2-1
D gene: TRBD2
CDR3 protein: CASSLWGGLGSYNEQFF
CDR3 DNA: TGCGCCAGCAGCTTGTGGGGGGGACTAGGGTCCTACAATGAGCAGTTCTTC

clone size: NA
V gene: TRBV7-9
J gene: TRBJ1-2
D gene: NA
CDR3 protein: CASSSPRDTYYGYTF
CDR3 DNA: TGTGCCAGCAGCTCGCCTCGGGACACGTACTATGGCTACACCTTC

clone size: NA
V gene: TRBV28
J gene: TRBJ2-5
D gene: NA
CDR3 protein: CASSEMGPQETQYF
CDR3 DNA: TGTGCCAGCAGTGAGATGGGGCCTCAAGAGACCCAGTACTTC

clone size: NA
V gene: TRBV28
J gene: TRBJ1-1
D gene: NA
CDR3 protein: CASGLGLPNTEAFF
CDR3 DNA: TGTGCCAGCGGTTTAGGGCTACCGAACACTGAAGCTTTCTTT

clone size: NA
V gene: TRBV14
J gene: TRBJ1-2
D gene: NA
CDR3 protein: CASSRTTVFYGYTF
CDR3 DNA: TGTGCCAGCAGCCGAACGACAGTTTTCTATGGCTACACCTTC

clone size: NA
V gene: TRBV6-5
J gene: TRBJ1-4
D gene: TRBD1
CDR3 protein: CASSKGQGKEKLFF
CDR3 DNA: TGTGCCAGCAGCAAAGGACAGGGTAAAGAGAAACTGTTTTTT

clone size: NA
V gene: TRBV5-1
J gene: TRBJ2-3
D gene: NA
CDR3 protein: CASSLGRFRTDTQYF
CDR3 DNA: TGCGCCAGCAGCTTGGGCAGGTTCAGAACAGATACGCAGTATTTT

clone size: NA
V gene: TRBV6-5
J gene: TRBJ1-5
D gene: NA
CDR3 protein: CASSYGQFNQPQHF
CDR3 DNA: TGTGCCAGCAGTTACGGACAGTTCAATCAGCCCCAGCATTTT

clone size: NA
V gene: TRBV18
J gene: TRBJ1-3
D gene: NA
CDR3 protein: CASSLGGSHSGNTIYF
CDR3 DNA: TGTGCCAGCTCGCTCGGGGGGAGTCACTCTGGAAACACCATATATTTT

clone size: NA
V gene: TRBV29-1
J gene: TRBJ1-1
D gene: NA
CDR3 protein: CSGKKLNTEAFF
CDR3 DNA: TGCAGCGGAAAGAAGCTGAACACTGAAGCTTTCTTT

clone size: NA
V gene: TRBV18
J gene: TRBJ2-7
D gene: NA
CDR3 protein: CASSGQSYEQYF
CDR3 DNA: TGTGCCAGCTCCGGACAGTCCTACGAGCAGTACTTC

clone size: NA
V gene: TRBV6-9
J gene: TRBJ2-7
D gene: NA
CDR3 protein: CASSPLTRDTTYEQYF
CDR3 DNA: TGTGCCAGCAGTCCCCTCACCCGGGACACAACCTACGAGCAGTACTTC

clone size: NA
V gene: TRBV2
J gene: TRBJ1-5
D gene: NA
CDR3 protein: CASSERTAPTNQPQHF
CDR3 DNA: TGTGCCAGCAGTGAAAGGACAGCCCCCACCAATCAGCCCCAGCATTTT

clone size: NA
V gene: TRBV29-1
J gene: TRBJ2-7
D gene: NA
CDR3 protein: CSVALGAYEQYF
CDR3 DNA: TGCAGCGTCGCGTTAGGGGCCTACGAGCAGTACTTC

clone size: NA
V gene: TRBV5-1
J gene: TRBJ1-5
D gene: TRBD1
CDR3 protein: CASSLGGRGPEPQHF
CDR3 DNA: TGCGCCAGCAGCTTGGGGGGCAGGGGGCCTGAGCCCCAGCATTTT

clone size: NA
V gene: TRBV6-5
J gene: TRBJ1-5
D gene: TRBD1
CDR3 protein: CASNGENTGAQPQHF
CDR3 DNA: TGTGCCAGCAATGGGGAGAACACAGGGGCTCAGCCCCAGCATTTT

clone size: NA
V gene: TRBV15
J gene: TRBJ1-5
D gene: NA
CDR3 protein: CATSRDTGNSNQPQHF
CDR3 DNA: TGTGCCACCAGCAGAGATACCGGGAATAGCAATCAGCCCCAGCATTTT

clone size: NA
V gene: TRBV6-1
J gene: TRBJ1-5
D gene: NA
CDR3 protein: CASSEADSIVPQHF
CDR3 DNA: TGTGCCAGCAGTGAAGCAGACAGTATCGTACCCCAGCATTTT

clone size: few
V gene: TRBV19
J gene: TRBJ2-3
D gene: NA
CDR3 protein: CASSLNGGTDTQYF
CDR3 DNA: TGTGCCAGTAGCCTTAACGGGGGCACAGATACGCAGTATTTT

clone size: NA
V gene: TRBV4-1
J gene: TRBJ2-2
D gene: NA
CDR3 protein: CASSHRVNTGELFF
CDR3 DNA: TGCGCCAGCAGCCACAGGGTAAACACCGGGGAGCTGTTTTTT

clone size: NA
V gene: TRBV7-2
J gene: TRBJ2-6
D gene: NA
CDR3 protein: CASSARQLGSGANVLTF
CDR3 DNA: TGTGCCAGCAGCGCCCGACAGTTGGGCTCTGGGGCCAACGTCCTGACTTTC

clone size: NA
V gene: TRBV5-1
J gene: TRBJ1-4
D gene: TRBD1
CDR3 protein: CASSLGGTDNEKLFF
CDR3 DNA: TGCGCCAGCAGCTTGGGGGGGACAGATAATGAAAAACTGTTTTTT

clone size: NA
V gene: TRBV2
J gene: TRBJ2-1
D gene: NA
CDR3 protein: CASSEREYNEQFF
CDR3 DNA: TGTGCCAGCAGTGAAAGAGAGTACAATGAGCAGTTCTTC

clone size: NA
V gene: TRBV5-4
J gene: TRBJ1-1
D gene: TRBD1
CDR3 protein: CASSLEGQLNTEAFF
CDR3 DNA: TGTGCCAGCAGCTTGGAGGGACAGTTGAACACTGAAGCTTTCTTT

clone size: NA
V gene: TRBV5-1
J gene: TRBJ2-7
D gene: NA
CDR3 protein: CASSKGGPSYEQYF
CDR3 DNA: TGCGCCAGCTCGAAGGGGGGGCCCTCCTACGAGCAGTACTTC